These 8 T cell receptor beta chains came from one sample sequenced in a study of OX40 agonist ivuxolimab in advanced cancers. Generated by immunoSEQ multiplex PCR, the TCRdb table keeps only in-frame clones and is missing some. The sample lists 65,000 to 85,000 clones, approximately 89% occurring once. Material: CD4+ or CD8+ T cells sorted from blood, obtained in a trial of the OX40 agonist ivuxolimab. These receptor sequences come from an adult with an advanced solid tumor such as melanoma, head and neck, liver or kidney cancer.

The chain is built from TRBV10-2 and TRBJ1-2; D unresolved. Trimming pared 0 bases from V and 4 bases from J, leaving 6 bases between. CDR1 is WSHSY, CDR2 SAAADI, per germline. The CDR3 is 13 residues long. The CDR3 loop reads CASSESSRYGYTF. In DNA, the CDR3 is TGCGCCAGCAGTGAGTCCTCTCGCTATGGCTACACCTTC.

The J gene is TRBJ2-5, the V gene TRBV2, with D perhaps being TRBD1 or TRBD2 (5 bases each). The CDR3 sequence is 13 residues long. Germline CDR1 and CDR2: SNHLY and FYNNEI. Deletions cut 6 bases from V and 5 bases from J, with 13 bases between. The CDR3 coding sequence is TGTGCCAGCAGGGGGGTTTGGTCCGAGACCCAGTACTTC. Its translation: CASRGVWSETQYF.

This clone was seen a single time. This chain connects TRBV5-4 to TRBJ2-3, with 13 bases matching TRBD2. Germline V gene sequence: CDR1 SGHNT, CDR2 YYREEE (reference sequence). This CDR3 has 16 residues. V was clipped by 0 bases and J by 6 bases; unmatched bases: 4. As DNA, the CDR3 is TGTGCCAGCAGCTTGGGGACTAGCGGGGGCCGGGATACGCAGTATTTT. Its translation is CASSLGTSGGRDTQYF.

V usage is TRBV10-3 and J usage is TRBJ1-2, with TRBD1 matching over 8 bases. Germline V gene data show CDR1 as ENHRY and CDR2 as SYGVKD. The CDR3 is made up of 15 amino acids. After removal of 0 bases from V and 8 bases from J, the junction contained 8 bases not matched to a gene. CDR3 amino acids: CAISESGQGAHGYTF. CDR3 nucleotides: TGTGCCATCAGTGAGTCGGGGCAGGGGGCGCACGGCTACACCTTC.

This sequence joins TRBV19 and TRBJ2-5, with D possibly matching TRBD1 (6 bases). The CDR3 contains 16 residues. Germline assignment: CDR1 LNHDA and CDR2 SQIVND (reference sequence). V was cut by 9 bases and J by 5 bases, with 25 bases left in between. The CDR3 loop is CASRDGQFVGRETQYF. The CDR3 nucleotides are TGTGCCAGCAGGGACGGACAGTTCGTCGGCAGGGAGACCCAGTACTTC.

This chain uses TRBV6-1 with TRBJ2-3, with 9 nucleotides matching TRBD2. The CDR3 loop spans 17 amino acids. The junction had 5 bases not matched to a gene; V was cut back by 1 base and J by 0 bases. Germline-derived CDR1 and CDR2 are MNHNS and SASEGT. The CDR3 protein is CASSEGRTSESTDTQYF. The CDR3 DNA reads TGTGCCAGCAGTGAAGGAAGGACTAGCGAAAGCACAGATACGCAGTATTTT.

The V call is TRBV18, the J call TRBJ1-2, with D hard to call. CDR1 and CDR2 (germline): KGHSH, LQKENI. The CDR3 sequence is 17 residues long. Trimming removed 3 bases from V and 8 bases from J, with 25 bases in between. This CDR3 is CASSPAPTIAKEEGYTF. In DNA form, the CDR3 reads TGTGCCAGCTCACCGGCTCCGACCATCGCGAAGGAAGAAGGCTACACCTTC. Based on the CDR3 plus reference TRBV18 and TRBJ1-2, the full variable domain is NAGVMQNPRHLVRRRGQEARLRCSPMKGHSHVYWYRQLPEEGLKFMVYLQKENIIDESGMPKERFSAEFPKEGPSILRIQQVVRGDSAAYFCASSPAPTIAKEEGYTFGSGTRLTVV.

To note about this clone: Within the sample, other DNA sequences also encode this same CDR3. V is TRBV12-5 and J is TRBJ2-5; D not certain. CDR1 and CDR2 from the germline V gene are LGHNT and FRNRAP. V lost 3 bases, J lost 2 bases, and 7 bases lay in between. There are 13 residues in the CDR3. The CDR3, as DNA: TGTGCTAGTGGTTTAGGCAGACAAGAGACCCAGTACTTC. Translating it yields CASGLGRQETQYF.